These T cell receptor beta chains were read from a single sample in a study of blood T cell repertoires in COVID-19. Here immunoSEQ multiplex PCR was the method, and the copy in TCRdb shows in-frame clones only, minus some. The sample includes roughly 73,000 clones, more than 75% of them seen just once. The sample consisted of peripheral blood. The source is a human donor in a cohort sampled during active COVID-19. The CDR3 runs from the conserved cysteine through the conserved F or W. D genes are given only for firm matches. Clone size is not always given. Where it is, it says once, few, many or a class for expanded clones.

>-|TRBJ2-1|TRBV5-5|-
TGTGCCAGCAGCTTAGGGGTTAGGGGGTACAATGAGCAGTTCTTC
CASSLGVRGYNEQFF
>once|TRBJ2-2|TRBV30|-
TGTGCCTGGAGTGAGGACTCTCACGGGGAGCTGTTTTTT
CAWSEDSHGELFF
>-|TRBJ2-1|TRBV10-1|-
TGCGCCAGCAGTCCTGGTGGAGGGGGGGCCTACAATGAGCAGTTCTTC
CASSPGGGGAYNEQFF
>-|TRBJ1-1|TRBV5-4|TRBD1
TGTGCCAGCAGCTTGGCCGGGACAGGGGTAACTGAAGCTTTCTTT
CASSLAGTGVTEAFF
>-|TRBJ1-1|TRBV28|TRBD1
TGTGCCAGCTCATACCTGACAGGGGATTTGAACACTGAAGCTTTCTTT
CASSYLTGDLNTEAFF
>-|TRBJ2-7|TRBV4-2|-
TGTGCCAGCAGCCAAAGTCGTGGACTTGGGTACGAGCAGTACTTC
CASSQSRGLGYEQYF
>-|TRBJ2-1|TRBV30|TRBD2
TGTGCCTGGAGATTGGGACTAGCGGGTTACAATGAGCAGTTCTTC
CAWRLGLAGYNEQFF
>-|TRBJ2-1|TRBV5-4|TRBD2
TGTGCCAGCAGCTCCGGGACTAGCGGGAGTAATGAGCAGTTCTTC
CASSSGTSGSNEQFF
>-|TRBJ2-1|TRBV19|TRBD2
TGTGCCAGTAGGTCGACCGGGACTAGCGGGAGAGGGGAGCAGTTCTTC
CASRSTGTSGRGEQFF
>-|TRBJ2-1|TRBV28|TRBD2
TGTGCCAGTACGGGGGCTAGCGGGAGTGTCAATGAGCAGTTCTTC
CASTGASGSVNEQFF
>-|TRBJ2-7|TRBV4-2|-
TGTGCCAGCAGCCAAGAAGGACCGGGATGGTACGAGCAGTACTTC
CASSQEGPGWYEQYF
>-|TRBJ1-5|TRBV15|TRBD1
TGTGCCACGACACAGGGGGCGGGTCAGCCCCAGCATTTT
CATTQGAGQPQHF
>-|TRBJ1-1|TRBV30|-
TGTGCCTGGAGTGTGGACAGCGGCACTGAAGCTTTCTTT
CAWSVDSGTEAFF
>medium-sized|TRBJ1-5|TRBV28|-
TGTGCCAGCAATGACCGCGGGAGCAATCAGCCCCAGCATTTT
CASNDRGSNQPQHF